Below, 20 T cell receptor beta chains from the same sample are listed, as sequenced in a study of blood T cells in healthy people across ages (dated by TCRdb to the mid-2010s). Libraries came from 5' RACE. Reads for this sample came from an Illumina HiSeq 2500. The second PCR ran for about 6 to 11 cycles and used a J-beta primer mix along with a sample-barcoded 5' primer. TCRdb trimmed the raw reads at Q25, called clones with MiXCR and kept productive beta chains. Each CDR3 protein appears once, grouped with its most common genes and DNA. The table for this sample lists hundreds of thousands of distinct CDR3 sequences; 22% of them were counted only once. The top ten hold less than 25% of the sample. The sample comprised blood. These receptor sequences come from a man in his 70s in good health.

This clonotype occurred a few times. This chain uses TRBV6-5 with TRBJ1-6; D unclear. V shed 5 bases and J shed 11 bases, with 16 bases lying between them. The CDR3 runs to 14 residues. CDR1 and CDR2 (germline): MNHEY, SVGAGI. CDR3 in amino acids: CASSPPGILTPLHF. The CDR3 nucleotides are TGTGCCAGCAGTCCACCCGGAATTCTTACACCCCTCCACTTT.

The chain is built from TRBV20-1 and TRBJ1-5; unclear D gene. Deletions cut 2 bases from V and 6 bases from J, with 8 bases between. The CDR3 sequence is 12 residues long. Germline V lookup: CDR1 DFQATT, CDR2 SNEGSKA (reference sequence). The CDR3 sequence is CSARRKAQPQHF. Written as DNA, the CDR3 is TGCAGTGCTAGAAGAAAGGCTCAGCCCCAGCATTTT.

This clonotype was recorded at least ten times. The chain has TRBV6-1 and TRBJ2-7; D unresolved. The V end lost 6 bases, the J end lost 3 bases, and 6 bases lay between the germline ends. CDR1 MNHNS and CDR2 SASEGT come from the germline V gene. This CDR3 has 11 residues. The CDR3 DNA sequence: TGTGCCAGCAGAGATTACTACGAGCAGTACTTC. This sequence encodes CASRDYYEQYF.

This clonotype was picked up a small number of times. The chain carries TRBV1 and TRBJ1-5; the tabulated D call, TRBD1, remains unverified against the DNA. TRBV1 is an annotated pseudogene. CDR3 size: 17 residues. CDR3 amino acids: CTSSRTGMLTCNQPQHF. DNA of the CDR3: TGCACCAGCAGCCGGACAGGGATGTTGACCTGCAATCAGCCCCAGCATTTT.

This clonotype was observed many times. J is TRBJ2-4 and V is TRBV7-9; D uncertain. The CDR3 is 14 residues long. In germline, CDR1 is SEHNR, CDR2 FQNEAQ (reference sequence). V dropped 6 bases and J dropped 0 bases, with 9 bases sitting between them. Here the CDR3 reads CASSPQLAKNIQYF. The CDR3 bases are TGTGCCAGCAGTCCCCAACTAGCCAAAAACATTCAGTACTTC.

This clonotype has only a few counts. Compared with germline, one end of the junction differs, possibly owing to a read error. V is TRBV20-1 and J is TRBJ2-5; D gene ambiguous. Germline loops: CDR1 DFQATT, CDR2 SNEGSKA (reference sequence). The CDR3 totals 11 residues. CDR3 sequence reads: CSARVEEAQYF. CDR3 sequence (DNA): TGCAGTGCTAGAGTGGAAGAGGCCCAGTACTTC.

This clonotype was counted a few times. The J gene is TRBJ2-5, the V gene TRBV9; TRBD2 might be the D (5 bases). The CDR3 is 14 amino acids. Germline-derived CDR1 and CDR2 are SGDLS and YYNGEE. The V gene lost 0 bases and the J gene lost 4 bases, with 10 bases spanning the gap. In DNA, the CDR3 is TGTGCCAGCAGCGTAGGTGGGAGTGGAGAGACCCAGTACTTC. Translating it yields CASSVGGSGETQYF.

Comment on this clonotype: This clone may be a read error of a much larger clone one base away. J is TRBJ1-4 and V is TRBV20-1, with 8 bases aligning to TRBD1. In germline, CDR1 is DFQATT, CDR2 SNEGSKA (reference sequence). Losses at the gene ends were 6 bases for V and 10 bases for J; bases not matched to a gene: 10. This CDR3 has 13 amino acids. The CDR3 loop reads CSAGQGGIGKLFF. In nucleotides, the CDR3 is TGCAGTGCAGGACAGGGAGGAATTGGAAAACTGTTTTTT.

This clonotype occurred a few times. V gene TRBV6-5 combines with J gene TRBJ2-5; D not resolved. Germline CDR1 MNHEY, CDR2 SVGAGI. Trimming pared 2 bases from V and 5 bases from J, leaving 9 bases between. The CDR3 covers 13 residues. CDR3 nucleotide sequence: TGTGCCAGCAGTTACGACGTTACGGAGACCCAGTACTTC. It translates to CASSYDVTETQYF.

This clonotype was recorded many times. A much larger clonotype is one base distant, so this may be a read error. The rearrangement uses TRBV5-1 and TRBJ2-5; D not certain. Germline V gives CDR1 SGHRS, CDR2 YFSETQ. Deletions cut 3 bases from V and 3 bases from J, with 3 bases between. This CDR3 region has 11 residues. CDR3 sequence reads: CASSWEETQYF. CDR3 nucleotides: TGCGCCAGCAGCTGGGAAGAGACCCAGTACTTC.

The J gene is TRBJ1-1, the V gene TRBV5-1; D gene unclear. The CDR3 covers 13 residues. V dropped 7 bases and J dropped 5 bases, with 15 bases sitting between them. CDR1 and CDR2 from the germline V gene are SGHRS and YFSETQ. CDR3 amino acids: CASGAEVGTEAFF. The CDR3 DNA reads TGCGCCAGCGGCGCGGAGGTTGGGACTGAAGCTTTCTTT.

The table lists this clonotype with a few counts. The J gene is TRBJ2-3, the V gene TRBV6-2 or TRBV6-3, with TRBD2 identical over 14 bases. CDR3 size: 16 residues. J gave up 6 bases and V 2 bases, and 4 bases lay outside the gene matches. The V gene's germline CDR1 is MNHEY and CDR2 SVGEGT. CDR3 sequence (DNA): TGTGCCAGCAGTTACCAGGGACTAGCGGGAGCGGATACGCAGTATTTT. Translation: CASSYQGLAGADTQYF.

The chain carries TRBV11-2 and TRBJ2-7; 8 bases agree with TRBD2. The length of the CDR3 is 14 residues. Germline V gene sequence: CDR1 SGHAT, CDR2 FQNNGV. J was trimmed by 6 bases and V by 3 bases; bases with no gene match: 7. CDR3 DNA sequence: TGTGCCAGCAGCTTGGGGACTAGGGGCTCCGAGCAGTACTTC. It specifies CASSLGTRGSEQYF.

This chain links TRBV7-2 with TRBJ1-1; maybe TRBD1 (6 bases). Germline lookup yields CDR1 SGHTA and CDR2 FQGNSA. This CDR3 has 14 amino acids. V was pared by 5 bases and J by 7 bases, with 17 bases between. This CDR3 is CASSRGQGLFEAFF. The DNA for the CDR3 is TGTGCCAGCAGCCGGGGGCAGGGCCTTTTTGAAGCTTTCTTT.

The V call is TRBV12-3 or TRBV12-4, the J call TRBJ2-3, with D uncertain. The length of the CDR3 is 14 residues. Trimming cost V 8 bases and J 5 bases, with 17 bases left between them. For the CDR3, the DNA is TGTGCCAGCGCGCGCTTTGGCGGAGTAGATACGCAGTATTTT. Its protein product is CASARFGGVDTQYF.

The gene calls are TRBV20-1 and TRBJ2-7, with D hard to call. The CDR3 totals 12 residues. Germline V gene data show CDR1 as DFQATT and CDR2 as SNEGSKA (reference sequence). Trimming removed 5 bases at V and 2 bases at J, with 10 bases between. In DNA form, the CDR3 reads TGCAGTGCTGCTGGACGTACCTACGAGCAGTACTTC. Amino acids: CSAAGRTYEQYF.

This clonotype was counted between two and nine times. The chain has TRBV12-3 or TRBV12-4 and TRBJ2-5; 7 nucleotides agree with TRBD2. This CDR3 comprises 14 residues. V was pared by 7 bases and J by 0 bases, with 5 bases of the junction left unmatched. CDR3 protein: CASNQLANQETQYF. The CDR3 coding sequence is TGTGCCAGCAATCAACTAGCGAACCAAGAGACCCAGTACTTC.

The chain has TRBV6-5 and TRBJ1-2; D uncertain. CDR3 length: 13 amino acids. Germline CDR1 reads MNHEY; CDR2 reads SVGAGI. Trimming shortened V by 2 bases and J by 6 bases, and 10 bases separated the two germline ends. This CDR3 is CASSYLDGDGYTF. DNA for the CDR3: TGTGCCAGCAGTTACCTCGACGGTGATGGCTACACCTTC.

To note about this clonotype: A read error may account for a junction end that differs from germline. V is TRBV29-1 and J is TRBJ1-1, with D tentatively TRBD1 (5 bases). Germline CDR1 and CDR2: SQVTM and ANQGSEA. This CDR3 has 14 residues. The CDR3 here is CSAEDRGRGTEAFF. CDR3 in DNA: TGCAGCGCTGAAGATCGGGGGAGAGGCACTGAAGCTTTCTTT. Looking up the rest from reference TRBV29-1 and TRBJ1-1 gives the full variable domain: SAVISQKPSRDICQRGTSLTIQCQVDSQVTMMFWYRQQPGQSLTLIATANQGSEATYESGFVIDKFPISRPNLTFSTLTVSNMSPEDSSIYLCSAEDRGRGTEAFFGQGTRLTVV.

This clonotype was seen a handful of times. CDR3 DNA sequence: TGCAGCGTTGGGAGGGGGACAGGGGCCTACGAGCAGTACTTC. This translates into CSVGRGTGAYEQYF. The chain recombines TRBV29-1 with TRBJ2-5; 10 bases are shared with TRBD1. The J call may be wrong; the DNA end is better matched by TRBJ2-7. The germline CDR1 and CDR2 sequences are SQVTM and ANQGSEA. The CDR3 runs to 14 residues.